A selection of T cell receptor beta chains follows, all from one sample in a study of shared T cell receptors in the human thymus. The data were produced by immunoSEQ multiplex PCR, yet TCRdb's version contains in-frame clones alone and is incomplete. The sample contains 550,000 to 800,000 clones, 70% to 90% of which appear only once. These data were likewise used in another study, on human thymus T cells.

The sequenced sample was thymocytes. The receptors stem from a girl less than two years old with a congenital heart defect. CDR3s include the opening cysteine and the closing phenylalanine or tryptophan. The order of the fields is D gene, J gene, clone size, V gene, CDR3 protein, CDR3 DNA. D genes are given only for firm matches. Some rows mark clone size as missing; the rest say once, few, many or name a class of expanded clone.

D gene: NA; J gene: TRBJ1-6; clone size: few; V gene: TRBV5-6; CDR3 protein: CASSPGGASYNSPLHF; CDR3 DNA: TGTGCCAGCAGCCCGGGGGGGGCCTCCTATAATTCACCCCTCCACTTT
D gene: NA; J gene: TRBJ1-1; clone size: NA; V gene: TRBV2; CDR3 protein: CASSEQTKKNTEAFF; CDR3 DNA: TGTGCCAGCAGTGAACAGACAAAGAAAAACACTGAAGCTTTCTTT
D gene: TRBD2; J gene: TRBJ2-3; clone size: NA; V gene: TRBV5-4; CDR3 protein: CASSKSGTSGDTQYF; CDR3 DNA: TGTGCCAGCAGCAAGTCCGGGACTAGCGGGGATACGCAGTATTTT
D gene: TRBD1; J gene: TRBJ1-6; clone size: NA; V gene: TRBV5-1; CDR3 protein: CASSLAFHGGQGPNSPLHF; CDR3 DNA: TGCGCCAGCAGCTTGGCCTTCCATGGAGGACAGGGACCGAATTCACCCCTCCACTTT
D gene: TRBD2; J gene: TRBJ2-5; clone size: NA; V gene: TRBV11-2; CDR3 protein: CASSLAFQALAGGRETQYF; CDR3 DNA: TGTGCCAGCAGCTTAGCCTTTCAGGCTCTAGCGGGGGGCCGGGAGACCCAGTACTTC
D gene: TRBD2; J gene: TRBJ2-1; clone size: NA; V gene: TRBV4-1; CDR3 protein: CASSPAETGTSGGAYNEQFF; CDR3 DNA: TGCGCCAGCAGCCCGGCGGAGACCGGGACTAGCGGGGGGGCTTACAATGAGCAGTTCTTC
D gene: TRBD1; J gene: TRBJ1-5; clone size: NA; V gene: TRBV19; CDR3 protein: CASSIAGGDQPQHF; CDR3 DNA: TGTGCCAGTAGTATCGCAGGGGGAGATCAGCCCCAGCATTTT
D gene: NA; J gene: TRBJ2-6; clone size: NA; V gene: TRBV5-1; CDR3 protein: CASSLQGAGANVLTF; CDR3 DNA: TGCGCCAGCAGCCTCCAAGGGGCCGGGGCCAACGTCCTGACTTTC
D gene: NA; J gene: TRBJ1-2; clone size: NA; V gene: TRBV30; CDR3 protein: CAWGAVNYGYTF; CDR3 DNA: TGTGCCTGGGGGGCGGTTAACTATGGCTACACCTTC
D gene: TRBD1; J gene: TRBJ2-5; clone size: NA; V gene: TRBV12-5; CDR3 protein: CASGLLTRQGNETQYF; CDR3 DNA: TGTGCTAGTGGTTTGCTTACGCGACAGGGGAACGAGACCCAGTACTTC
D gene: TRBD1; J gene: TRBJ2-2; clone size: NA; V gene: TRBV7-8; CDR3 protein: CASSSPGTGAATGELFF; CDR3 DNA: TGTGCCAGCAGCTCGCCTGGGACAGGGGCCGCCACCGGGGAGCTGTTTTTT
D gene: TRBD1; J gene: TRBJ2-1; clone size: NA; V gene: TRBV7-8; CDR3 protein: CAIQLDRATCNEQFF; CDR3 DNA: TGTGCCATTCAATTGGACAGGGCGACGTGCAATGAGCAGTTCTTC
D gene: TRBD1; J gene: TRBJ2-5; clone size: once; V gene: TRBV6-5; CDR3 protein: CASSYARTGDQETQYF; CDR3 DNA: TGTGCCAGCAGTTATGCAAGGACAGGGGATCAAGAGACCCAGTACTTC
D gene: NA; J gene: TRBJ2-1; clone size: NA; V gene: TRBV4-3; CDR3 protein: CASSQRTRLGDEQFF; CDR3 DNA: TGCGCCAGCAGCCAACGGACTCGCCTAGGCGATGAGCAGTTCTTC
D gene: NA; J gene: TRBJ1-1; clone size: NA; V gene: TRBV5-6; CDR3 protein: CASSKQGSGAFF; CDR3 DNA: TGTGCCAGCAGCAAACAGGGTTCGGGAGCTTTCTTT
D gene: TRBD1; J gene: TRBJ1-2; clone size: NA; V gene: TRBV7-2; CDR3 protein: CASSSEGTASYGYTF; CDR3 DNA: TGTGCCAGCAGTTCCGAGGGGACAGCCTCCTATGGCTACACCTTC
D gene: TRBD1; J gene: TRBJ1-2; clone size: NA; V gene: TRBV5-1; CDR3 protein: CASSSTGNYGYTF; CDR3 DNA: TGCGCCAGCAGCTCGACAGGGAACTATGGCTACACCTTC
D gene: TRBD1; J gene: TRBJ1-4; clone size: NA; V gene: TRBV29-1; CDR3 protein: CSVERVGQTSIGEKLFF; CDR3 DNA: TGCAGCGTTGAGCGGGTGGGACAGACTTCGATCGGTGAAAAACTGTTTTTT
D gene: NA; J gene: TRBJ2-1; clone size: NA; V gene: TRBV9; CDR3 protein: CASSRLSSYNEQFF; CDR3 DNA: TGTGCCAGCAGCCGGTTAAGCTCCTACAATGAGCAGTTCTTC